This T cell receptor (beta chain) was sequenced for a study of shared clonotypes between healthy human individuals. Sequenced by immunoSEQ multiplex PCR; TCRdb stores in-frame clones only, minus some. This table holds about half a million clones, roughly 77% found once. Material: PBMCs. This TCR came from a woman aged 40 to 50 in good health. Some clones in this sample may be carry-over from other donors' samples.

CDR3 nucleotides: TGTGCCAGCAGTTTAGAGGGAACTAATGAAAAACTGTTTTTT. Protein sequence: CASSLEGTNEKLFF. V and J are TRBV27 and TRBJ1-4; D is unresolved. In germline, CDR1 is MNHEY, CDR2 SMNVEV (reference sequence). Trimming left V 2 bases short and J 1 base short, with 5 bases between. The CDR3 consists of 14 residues.